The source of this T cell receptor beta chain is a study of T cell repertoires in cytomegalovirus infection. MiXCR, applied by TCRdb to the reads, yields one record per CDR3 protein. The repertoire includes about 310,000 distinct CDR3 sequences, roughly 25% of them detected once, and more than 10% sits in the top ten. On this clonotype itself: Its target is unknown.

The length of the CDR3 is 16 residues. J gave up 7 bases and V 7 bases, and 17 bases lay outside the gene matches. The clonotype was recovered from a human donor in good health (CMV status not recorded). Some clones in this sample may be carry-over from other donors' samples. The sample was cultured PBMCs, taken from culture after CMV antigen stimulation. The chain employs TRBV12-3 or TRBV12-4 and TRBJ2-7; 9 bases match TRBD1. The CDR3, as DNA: TGTGCCAGCACCAAAGGGACAGGGATTTCTACGTTGGAGCAGTACTTC. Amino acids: CASTKGTGISTLEQYF.